This passage covers 28 T cell receptor beta chains from one sample sequenced in a study of OX40 agonist ivuxolimab in advanced cancers. Profiling relied on immunoSEQ multiplex PCR, and the TCRdb table lists in-frame clones only, not all of them. The profile shows around 60,000 clones, about nine tenths of them singletons. Material: CD4+ or CD8+ T cells sorted from blood, obtained in a trial of the OX40 agonist ivuxolimab. Source of these receptors: an adult with an advanced solid tumor such as melanoma, head and neck, liver or kidney cancer.

The V and J genes are TRBV10-2 and TRBJ2-3, with 9 bases fitting TRBD2. The CDR3 length is 15 residues. J gave up 0 bases and V 6 bases, and 4 bases lay outside the gene matches. CDR1 and CDR2 from the germline V gene are WSHSY and SAAADI. CDR3 amino acids: CASRLTSGSTDTQYF. The CDR3 coding sequence is TGCGCCAGCAGATTGACTAGCGGAAGCACAGATACGCAGTATTTT.

The chain couples TRBV29-1 to TRBJ2-2; 10 bases match TRBD2. The CDR3 is made up of 14 amino acids. The trim removed 6 bases at V and 3 bases at J, leaving 4 bases unmatched. CDR1 and CDR2 from the germline V gene are SQVTM and ANQGSEA. The CDR3 DNA sequence: TGCAGCGTAGCTAGCGGGAGTCACACCGGGGAGCTGTTTTTT. Translation: CSVASGSHTGELFF.

In its sample, this clone was seen a few times. V usage is TRBV27 and J usage is TRBJ2-2, with D unresolved. CDR3 length: 13 amino acids. Trimming took 6 bases from V and 3 from J, leaving 8 bases between them. Germline V CDR1 and CDR2: MNHEY, SMNVEV (reference sequence). The CDR3 DNA reads as TGTGCCAGCAGCACAGCCTACACCGGGGAGCTGTTTTTT. Encoded protein: CASSTAYTGELFF.

The chain links TRBV27 to TRBJ2-7; no clear D gene. Germline CDR1 MNHEY, CDR2 SMNVEV (reference sequence). The V gene lost 4 bases and the J gene lost 3 bases, with 4 bases spanning the gap. This CDR3 is 11 amino acids long. The CDR3 sequence is CASSSLYEQYF. The CDR3 coding sequence is TGTGCCAGCAGTTCCCTCTACGAGCAGTACTTC.

The chain carries TRBV29-1 and TRBJ1-1, with D perhaps matching TRBD1 (6 bases). This CDR3 spans 14 amino acids. With 7 bases removed from V and 4 bases from J, the gap between germline ends came to 19 bases. Germline V gives CDR1 SQVTM, CDR2 ANQGSEA. The CDR3 coding sequence is TGCAGCGCAGGGATGGGGGGGCGCTTCACTGAAGCTTTCTTT. Translated, it gives CSAGMGGRFTEAFF.

The rearrangement links TRBV7-9 to TRBJ2-3, with D perhaps matching TRBD2 (5 bases). The germline CDR1 and CDR2 sequences are SEHNR and FQNEAQ (reference sequence). The length of the CDR3 is 14 residues. Trimming pared 1 base from V and 6 bases from J, leaving 11 bases between. For the CDR3, the DNA is TGTGCCAGCAGCTTAGTGGCTAGCATGGATACGCAGTATTTT. Translating gives CASSLVASMDTQYF. Variable domain in full (rest from reference TRBV7-9 and TRBJ2-3): DTGVSQNPRHKITKRGQNVTFRCDPISEHNRLYWYRQTLGQGPEFLTYFQNEAQLEKSRLLSDRFSAERPKGSFSTLEIQRTEQGDSAMYLCASSLVASMDTQYFGPGTRLTVL.

The chain is built from TRBV28 and TRBJ2-7; the D gene is possibly TRBD1 (6 bases). This CDR3 is 14 amino acids long. Trimming stripped 3 bases from V and 2 bases from J, with 11 bases between. From germline, CDR1 is MDHEN and CDR2 SYDVKM. DNA of the CDR3: TGTGCCAGCAGTTTTCCCAGGGGCCCCTACGAGCAGTACTTC. Protein: CASSFPRGPYEQYF.

The chain combines TRBV28 with TRBJ2-2; 10 nucleotides align to TRBD2. The J segment lost 5 bases and the V segment lost 6 bases, leaving 9 bases of the junction unmatched. Per germline, CDR1 MDHEN and CDR2 SYDVKM. The CDR3 is 16 amino acids. The CDR3 DNA reads as TGTGCCAGCAGCCCGAGCGGGAGGGCCCTTACCGGGGAGCTGTTTTTT. Its protein is CASSPSGRALTGELFF.

The rearrangement links TRBV19 to TRBJ1-2; 7 nucleotides agree with TRBD1. The V and J ends lost 1 base and 6 bases, in that order; junction bases with no gene match: 8. The CDR3 is made up of 15 amino acids. The germline V gene has CDR1 LNHDA and CDR2 SQIVND (reference sequence). CDR3 sequence (DNA): TGTGCCAGTAGTATAGCCCCGGCGACAGGGAATGGCTACACCTTC. This translates into CASSIAPATGNGYTF.

The chain is built from TRBV27 and TRBJ2-7; 9 bases agree with TRBD1. The CDR3 has 16 amino acids. Looked up from germline, CDR1 is MNHEY and CDR2 is SMNVEV (reference sequence). Trimming cost V 4 bases and J 4 bases; bases outside gene matches: 11. CDR3 residues: CASSSWGTGLSYEQYF. The CDR3 DNA sequence: TGTGCCAGCAGTTCCTGGGGGACAGGGCTATCGTACGAGCAGTACTTC.

This clone was detected only once. This sequence joins TRBV2 and TRBJ2-1; D might be TRBD2 (6 bases). The germline V gene encodes CDR1 SNHLY and CDR2 FYNNEI. V gave up 6 bases and J gave up 0 bases, with 12 bases separating them. The CDR3 runs 15 residues. This CDR3 reads CASRGYGSSYNEQFF. The CDR3 DNA reads as TGTGCCAGCAGGGGTTACGGGAGCTCCTACAATGAGCAGTTCTTC.

The chain is built from TRBV7-9 and TRBJ2-7, with unresolved D. This CDR3 has 12 amino acids. The V gene lost 1 base and the J gene lost 7 bases, with 8 bases spanning the gap. Germline CDR1 and CDR2: SEHNR and FQNEAQ (reference sequence). CDR3 residues: CASSLGGWEQYF. Written as DNA, the CDR3 is TGTGCCAGCAGCTTAGGGGGATGGGAGCAGTACTTC.

The genes are TRBV2 and TRBJ1-5, with D tentatively TRBD1 (6 bases). The CDR3 runs 14 residues. Trimming took off 5 bases at V and 7 bases at J, with 15 bases between the two ends. Germline assignment: CDR1 SNHLY and CDR2 FYNNEI. This CDR3 reads CASSWGGPGQPQHF. CDR3 DNA: TGTGCCAGCAGTTGGGGGGGGCCGGGCCAGCCCCAGCATTTT. The variable domain in full, with the rest retrieved from reference TRBV2 and TRBJ1-5, is EPEVTQTPSHQVTQMGQEVILRCVPISNHLYFYWYRQILGQKVEFLVSFYNNEISEKSEIFDDQFSVERPDGSNFTLKIRSTKLEDSAMYFCASSWGGPGQPQHFGDGTRLSIL.

V and J are TRBV29-1 and TRBJ2-7; no definite D call. The V end lost 2 bases, the J end lost 0 bases, and 11 bases lay between the germline ends. The germline V gene encodes CDR1 SQVTM and CDR2 ANQGSEA. This CDR3 comprises 14 residues. The CDR3 nucleotides are TGCAGCGTTGAAACTTCTGGCGGCTCCTACGAGCAGTACTTC. The encoded protein is CSVETSGGSYEQYF.

The chain recombines TRBV12-5 with TRBJ2-2; D remains ambiguous. Trimming stripped 3 bases from V and 4 bases from J, with 6 bases between. Germline values: CDR1 LGHNT, CDR2 FRNRAP. This CDR3 contains 13 residues. The CDR3 nucleotides read TGTGCTAGTGGTTTAGGCCTCACCGGGGAGCTGTTTTTT. Translating it yields CASGLGLTGELFF.

The rearrangement links TRBV5-1 to TRBJ1-1; a weak D match, TRBD1 (6 bases). Germline V gene data show CDR1 as SGHRS and CDR2 as YFSETQ. The V end was cut by 0 bases, the J end by 3 bases, with 15 bases between. This CDR3 is 16 amino acids long. CDR3 bases: TGCGCCAGCAGCTTGGATCTGGGGGCTGGGGACACTGAAGCTTTCTTT. Its protein is CASSLDLGAGDTEAFF.

The V and J genes are TRBV2 and TRBJ1-4; no reliable D call. The CDR3 consists of 14 residues. V lost 8 bases, J lost 0 bases, and 10 bases lay in between. CDR1 is SNHLY, CDR2 FYNNEI, per germline. CDR3 in amino acids: CASFHVATNEKLFF. CDR3 nucleotide sequence: TGTGCCAGCTTCCACGTTGCAACTAATGAAAAACTGTTTTTT.

This sequence joins TRBV27 and TRBJ2-7; 7 nucleotides match TRBD1. Germline values: CDR1 MNHEY, CDR2 SMNVEV (reference sequence). The length of the CDR3 is 12 residues. With 5 bases clipped from V and 7 bases from J, the junction kept 5 bases outside the gene matches. This chain's CDR3 is CASSTTGWEQYF. The CDR3 DNA follows: TGTGCCAGCAGTACGACAGGGTGGGAGCAGTACTTC.

The chain links TRBV9 to TRBJ2-7; the D call may be TRBD1 or TRBD2 (5 bases each). The V and J ends lost 1 base and 1 base respectively, with 12 bases between them. The CDR3 extends over 15 amino acids. Germline V gene lookup returns CDR1 SGDLS and CDR2 YYNGEE. The CDR3 loop is CASSVSGTESYEQYF. The DNA of the CDR3 is TGTGCCAGCAGCGTATCCGGGACGGAGTCCTACGAGCAGTACTTC. The whole variable domain, remainder taken from reference TRBV9 and TRBJ2-7, is DSGVTQTPKHLITATGQRVTLRCSPRSGDLSVYWYQQSLDQGLQFLIQYYNGEERAKGNILERFSAQQFPDLHSELNLSSLELGDSALYFCASSVSGTESYEQYFGPGTRLTVT.

The V call is TRBV4-1, the J call TRBJ2-2, with TRBD2 as a possible D gene (6 bases). The V and J ends lost 1 base and 5 bases respectively, with 11 bases between them. The CDR3 extends over 15 amino acids. Germline CDR1 reads MGHRA; CDR2 reads YSYEKL. Here the CDR3 reads CASSQVDGRTGELFF. The CDR3 DNA sequence: TGCGCCAGCAGCCAAGTCGACGGGAGAACCGGGGAGCTGTTTTTT.

CDR3: CASSFFAGRGNNEQFF. In nucleotides, the CDR3 is TGTGCCAGCAGTTTTTTTGCGGGACGGGGTAACAATGAGCAGTTCTTC. The chain recombines TRBV28 with TRBJ2-1, with D tentatively TRBD2 (6 bases). Trimming left V 3 bases short and J 5 bases short, with 17 bases between. The CDR3 is made up of 16 amino acids. Per the germline V gene, CDR1 is MDHEN and CDR2 is SYDVKM.

V usage is TRBV7-2 and J usage is TRBJ2-5, with 7 bases matching TRBD1. The J call may not be correct, given that the DNA end is closer to TRBJ2-7. The CDR3 covers 14 residues. From germline, CDR1 is SGHTA and CDR2 FQGNSA. This CDR3 reads CASNHRQGAYEQYF. The CDR3 DNA is TGTGCCAGCAACCATAGACAGGGTGCCTACGAGCAGTACTTC.

V is TRBV7-9 and J is TRBJ2-3, with 10 bases lining up with TRBD2. V shed 5 bases and J 0 bases; nucleotides not matched to a gene: 2. Per germline, CDR1 SEHNR and CDR2 FQNEAQ (reference sequence). The CDR3 is 15 residues long. The DNA for the CDR3 is TGTGCCAGCAGCCCTAGCGGGAGTAGCACAGATACGCAGTATTTT. Its protein product is CASSPSGSSTDTQYF.

The chain has TRBV6-5 and TRBJ2-1, with a tentative D call TRBD2 (5 bases). Germline-derived CDR1 and CDR2 are MNHEY and SVGAGI. V lost 10 bases to trimming and J lost 2 bases, with 15 bases between them. The CDR3 is made up of 14 amino acids. The CDR3 region has the DNA TGTGCCACCACCTCGGGCGGGCCCTACAATGAGCAGTTCTTC. Translated, it gives CATTSGGPYNEQFF.

The chain combines TRBV9 with TRBJ2-7, with 7 bases lining up with TRBD2. V dropped 10 bases and J dropped 4; count of bases not matched to a gene: 11. The CDR3 extends over 13 amino acids. Germline V gene data show CDR1 as SGDLS and CDR2 as YYNGEE. CDR3 sequence reads: CASSRGERYEQYF. CDR3 DNA sequence: TGTGCCTCCTCACGGGGGGAGAGGTACGAGCAGTACTTC.

The chain is built from TRBV5-8 and TRBJ1-3; TRBD1 matches at 8 bases. Germline V gives CDR1 SGHTS, CDR2 YDEGEE. The CDR3 length is 16 residues. V shed 4 bases and J 0 bases; nucleotides not matched to a gene: 6. The CDR3 nucleotides read TGTGCCAGCAGCACTAGGGACAGGAACTCTGGAAACACCATATATTTT. This encodes CASSTRDRNSGNTIYF.

The J gene is TRBJ2-7, the V gene TRBV5-1; 9 bases line up with TRBD1. The CDR3 contains 14 residues. The junction had 6 bases not matched to a gene; V was cut back by 4 bases and J by 4 bases. Germline lookup yields CDR1 SGHRS and CDR2 YFSETQ. The CDR3 reads CASSPADRGYEQYF. The CDR3 nucleotides read TGCGCCAGCAGCCCGGCGGACAGGGGTTACGAGCAGTACTTC.

This chain connects TRBV27 to TRBJ2-1; 7 bases align to TRBD2. The germline V gene has CDR1 MNHEY and CDR2 SMNVEV (reference sequence). This CDR3 is built from 16 residues. Trimming removed 4 bases from V and 0 bases from J; junction bases left unmatched: 6. The CDR3 sequence: CASSCGLECSYNEQFF. The CDR3 DNA follows: TGTGCCAGCAGTTGCGGACTAGAGTGCTCCTACAATGAGCAGTTCTTC.